The T cell receptor (beta chain) described here comes from a study of memory CD4+ T cells and cytomegalovirus serostatus. Notes on the study in general: CD4+ memory repertoires contained about 40% of the roughly 150 reported CMV TCRbeta sequences.

A word on this clone: Its antigen is unknown.

Single viable CD3+CD4+CD8-CD45RO+ cells were sorted as the memory CD4+ T cells. CMV serostatus came from serum IgG against pp150, pp28, p38, p52. Method: immunoSEQ multiplex PCR; TCRdb's copy keeps in-frame clones and lacks some. The table records approximately 51,000 clones, roughly 80% of them present only once. Material for sequencing was memory CD4+ T cells from blood. The sequence derives from an adult in good health and CMV-seropositive.

CDR3 protein: CASSRGTGADTQYF. The CDR3 DNA reads TGTGCCAGCAGCCGAGGGACAGGGGCAGATACGCAGTATTTT. The chain couples TRBV9 to TRBJ2-3; TRBD1 aligns across 10 bases. The V gene's germline CDR1 is SGDLS and CDR2 YYNGEE. The CDR3 loop spans 14 amino acids. Trimming took 4 bases from V and 4 from J; bases not matched to a gene: 3.